This TCR beta chain was captured in a study of T cell repertoires in cytomegalovirus infection. In TCRdb, the reads were re-called with MiXCR into one record per CDR3 protein. Among around 260,000 distinct CDR3 sequences listed, 8% to 9.5% were seen once. This CDR3 has 13 residues. In germline, CDR1 is DFQATT, CDR2 SNEGSKA (reference sequence). V was clipped by 0 bases and J by 6 bases, with 9 bases between them. This chain links TRBV20-1 with TRBJ1-5; tentatively, D is TRBD1 (6 bases). Material: PBMCs. The sequence was collected from a human donor in good health (CMV status not recorded). Some clones in this sample may be carry-over from other donors' samples. The CDR3 loop is CSARDRGRQPQHF. The DNA of the CDR3 is TGCAGTGCTAGAGACAGGGGCCGTCAGCCCCAGCATTTT.